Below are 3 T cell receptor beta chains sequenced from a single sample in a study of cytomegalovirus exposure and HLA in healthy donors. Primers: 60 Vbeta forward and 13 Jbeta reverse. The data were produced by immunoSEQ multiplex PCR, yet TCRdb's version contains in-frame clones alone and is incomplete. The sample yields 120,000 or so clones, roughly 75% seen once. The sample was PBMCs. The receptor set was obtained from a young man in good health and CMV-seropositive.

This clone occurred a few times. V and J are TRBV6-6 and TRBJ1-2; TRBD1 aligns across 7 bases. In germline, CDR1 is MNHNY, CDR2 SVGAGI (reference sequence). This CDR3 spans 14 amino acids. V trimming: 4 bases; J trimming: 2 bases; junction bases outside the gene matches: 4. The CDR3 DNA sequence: TGTGCCAGCAGTTTAGGGGGACAGAACTATGGCTACACCTTC. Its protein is CASSLGGQNYGYTF.

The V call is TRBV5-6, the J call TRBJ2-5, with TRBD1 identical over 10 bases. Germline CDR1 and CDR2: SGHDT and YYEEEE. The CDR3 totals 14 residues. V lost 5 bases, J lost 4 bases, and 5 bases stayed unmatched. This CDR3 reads CASSPGQGRETQYF. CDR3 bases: TGTGCCAGCAGTCCGGGACAGGGGCGAGAGACCCAGTACTTC.

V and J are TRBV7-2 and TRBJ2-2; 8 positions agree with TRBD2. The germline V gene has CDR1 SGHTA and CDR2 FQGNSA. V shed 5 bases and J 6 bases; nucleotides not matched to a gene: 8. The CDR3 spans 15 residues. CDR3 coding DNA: TGTGCCAGCAGCGTCCGGGGGGGCGACGCCGGGGAGCTGTTTTTT. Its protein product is CASSVRGGDAGELFF.